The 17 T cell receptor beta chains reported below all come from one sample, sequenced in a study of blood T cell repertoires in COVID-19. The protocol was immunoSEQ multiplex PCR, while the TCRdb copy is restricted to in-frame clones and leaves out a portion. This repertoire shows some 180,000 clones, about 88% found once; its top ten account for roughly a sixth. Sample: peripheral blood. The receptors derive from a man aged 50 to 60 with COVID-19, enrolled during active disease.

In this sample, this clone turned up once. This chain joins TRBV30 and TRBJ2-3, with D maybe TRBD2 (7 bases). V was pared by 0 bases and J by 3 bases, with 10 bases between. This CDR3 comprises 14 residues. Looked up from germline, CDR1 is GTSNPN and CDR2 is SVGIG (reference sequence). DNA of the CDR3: TGTGCCTGGAGTGTAGGGGGGGTTACAGATACGCAGTATTTT. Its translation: CAWSVGGVTDTQYF.

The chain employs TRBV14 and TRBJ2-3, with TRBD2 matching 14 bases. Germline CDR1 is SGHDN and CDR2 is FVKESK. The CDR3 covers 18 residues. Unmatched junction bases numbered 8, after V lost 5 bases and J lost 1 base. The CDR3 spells CASSGGTSGSFGTDTQYF. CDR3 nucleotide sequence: TGTGCCAGCAGCGGGGGGACTAGCGGGAGTTTCGGCACAGATACGCAGTATTTT. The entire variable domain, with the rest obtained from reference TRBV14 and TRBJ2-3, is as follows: EAGVTQFPSHSVIEKGQTVTLRCDPISGHDNLYWYRRVMGKEIKFLLHFVKESKQDESGMPNNRFLAERTGGTYSTLKVQPAELEDSGVYFCASSGGTSGSFGTDTQYFGPGTRLTVL.

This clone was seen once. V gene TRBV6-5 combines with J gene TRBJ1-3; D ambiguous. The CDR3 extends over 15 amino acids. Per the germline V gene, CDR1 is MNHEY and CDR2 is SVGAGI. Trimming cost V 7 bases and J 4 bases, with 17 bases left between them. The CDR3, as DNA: TGTGCCAGCACCCTAAACGCGGGTACGGGAAACACCATATATTTT. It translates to CASTLNAGTGNTIYF.

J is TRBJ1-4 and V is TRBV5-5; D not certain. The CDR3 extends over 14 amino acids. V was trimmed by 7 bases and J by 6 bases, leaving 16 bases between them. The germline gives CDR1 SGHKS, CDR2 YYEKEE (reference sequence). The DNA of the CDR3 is TGTGCCAGCGCCGGAGACGCTAATGATGAAAAACTGTTTTTT. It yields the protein CASAGDANDEKLFF.

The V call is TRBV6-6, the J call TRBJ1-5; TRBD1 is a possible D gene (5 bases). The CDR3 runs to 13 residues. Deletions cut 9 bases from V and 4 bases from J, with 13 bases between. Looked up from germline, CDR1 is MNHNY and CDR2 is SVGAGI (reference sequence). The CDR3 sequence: CASTPRGNQPQHF. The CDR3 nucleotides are TGTGCCAGTACCCCAAGGGGAAATCAGCCCCAGCATTTT.

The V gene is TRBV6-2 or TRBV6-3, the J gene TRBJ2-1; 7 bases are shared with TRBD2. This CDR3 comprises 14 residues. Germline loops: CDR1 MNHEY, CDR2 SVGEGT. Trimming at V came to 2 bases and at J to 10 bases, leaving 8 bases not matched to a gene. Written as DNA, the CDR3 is TGTGCCAGCAGTTACAGCGGGACCATTAGGGAGCAGTTCTTC. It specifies CASSYSGTIREQFF.

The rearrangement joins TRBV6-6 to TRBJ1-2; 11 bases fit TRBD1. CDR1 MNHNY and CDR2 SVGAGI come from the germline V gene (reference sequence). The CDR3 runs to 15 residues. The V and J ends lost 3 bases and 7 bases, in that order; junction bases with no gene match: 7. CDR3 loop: CASSYTDRGLIGYTF. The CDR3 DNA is TGTGCCAGCAGTTATACGGACAGGGGGCTTATTGGCTACACCTTC.

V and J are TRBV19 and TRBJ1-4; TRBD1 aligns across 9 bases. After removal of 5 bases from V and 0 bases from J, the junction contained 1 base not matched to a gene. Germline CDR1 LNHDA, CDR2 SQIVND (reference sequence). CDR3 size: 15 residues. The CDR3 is CASSRQGATNEKLFF. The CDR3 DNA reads TGTGCCAGTAGTCGACAGGGGGCAACTAATGAAAAACTGTTTTTT. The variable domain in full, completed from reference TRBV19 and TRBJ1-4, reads DGGITQSPKYLFRKEGQNVTLSCEQNLNHDAMYWYRQDPGQGLRLIYYSQIVNDFQKGDIAEGYSVSREKKESFPLTVTSAQKNPTAFYLCASSRQGATNEKLFFGSGTQLSVL.

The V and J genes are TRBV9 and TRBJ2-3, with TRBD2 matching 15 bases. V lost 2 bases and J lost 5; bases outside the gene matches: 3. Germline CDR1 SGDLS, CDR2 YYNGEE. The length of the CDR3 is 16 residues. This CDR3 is CASSVSGLAGGDTQYF. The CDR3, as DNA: TGTGCCAGCAGCGTCTCGGGACTAGCGGGAGGAGATACGCAGTATTTT.

Here the CDR3 DNA reads TGTGCCAGCAGCGAGGGACTAGCGGCCTCCTACAATGAGCAGTTCTTC. As protein: CASSEGLAASYNEQFF. The chain is built from TRBV7-9 and TRBJ2-1; 11 bases map to TRBD2. Germline V gene lookup returns CDR1 SEHNR and CDR2 FQNEAQ (reference sequence). The V gene end was trimmed by 5 bases and the J gene end by 0 bases; junction bases not matched to a gene: 3. There are 16 residues in the CDR3.

DNA of the CDR3: TGTGCCAGTAGTGTCCGGGCGAAGGAGGGCGAGCAGTACTTC. Protein: CASSVRAKEGEQYF. The J gene is TRBJ2-7, the V gene TRBV19, with a weak D call TRBD2 (6 bases). This CDR3 has 14 amino acids. V dropped 5 bases and J dropped 6 bases, with 17 bases sitting between them. The germline V gene encodes CDR1 LNHDA and CDR2 SQIVND (reference sequence).

CDR3 nucleotides: TGTGCCATCAGTACTACAGGGGCCAACAATCAGCCCCAGCATTTT. This sequence encodes CAISTTGANNQPQHF. The chain carries TRBV10-3 and TRBJ1-5; the match to TRBD1 covers 7 bases. The CDR3 has 15 amino acids. CDR1 is ENHRY, CDR2 SYGVKD, per germline. Losses at the gene ends were 5 bases for V and 3 bases for J; bases not matched to a gene: 7.

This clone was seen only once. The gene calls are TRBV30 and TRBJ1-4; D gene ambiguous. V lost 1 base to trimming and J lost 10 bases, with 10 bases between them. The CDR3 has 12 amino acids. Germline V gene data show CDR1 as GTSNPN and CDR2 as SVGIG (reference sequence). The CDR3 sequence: CAWSAGGVKLFF. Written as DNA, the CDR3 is TGTGCCTGGAGTGCCGGAGGTGTAAAACTGTTTTTT.

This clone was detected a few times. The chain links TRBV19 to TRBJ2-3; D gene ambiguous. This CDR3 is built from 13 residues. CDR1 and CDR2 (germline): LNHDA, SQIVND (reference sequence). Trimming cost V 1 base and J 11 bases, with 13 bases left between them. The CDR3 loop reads CASSIGVTKWQYF. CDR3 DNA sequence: TGTGCCAGTAGTATAGGTGTTACAAAGTGGCAGTATTTT. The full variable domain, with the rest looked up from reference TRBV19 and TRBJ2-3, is DGGITQSPKYLFRKEGQNVTLSCEQNLNHDAMYWYRQDPGQGLRLIYYSQIVNDFQKGDIAEGYSVSREKKESFPLTVTSAQKNPTAFYLCASSIGVTKWQYFGPGTRLTVL.

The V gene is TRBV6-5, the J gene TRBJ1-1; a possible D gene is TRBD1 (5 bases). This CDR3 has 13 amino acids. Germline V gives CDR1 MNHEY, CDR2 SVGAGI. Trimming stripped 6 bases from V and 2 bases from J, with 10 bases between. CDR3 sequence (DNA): TGTGCCAGCAGCCGGGGGGTCAACACTGAAGCTTTCTTT. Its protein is CASSRGVNTEAFF.

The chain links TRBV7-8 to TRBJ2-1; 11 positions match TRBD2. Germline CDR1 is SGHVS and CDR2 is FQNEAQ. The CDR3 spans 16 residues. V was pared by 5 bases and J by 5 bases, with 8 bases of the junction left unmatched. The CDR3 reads CASSPPGLAAHNEQFF. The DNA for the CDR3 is TGTGCCAGCAGCCCTCCGGGACTAGCGGCCCACAATGAGCAGTTCTTC. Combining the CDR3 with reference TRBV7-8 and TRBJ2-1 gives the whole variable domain GAGVSQSPRYKVAKRGQDVALRCDPISGHVSLFWYQQALGQGPEFLTYFQNEAQLDKSGLPSDRFFAERPEGSVSTLKIQRTQQEDSAVYLCASSPPGLAAHNEQFFGPGTRLTVL.

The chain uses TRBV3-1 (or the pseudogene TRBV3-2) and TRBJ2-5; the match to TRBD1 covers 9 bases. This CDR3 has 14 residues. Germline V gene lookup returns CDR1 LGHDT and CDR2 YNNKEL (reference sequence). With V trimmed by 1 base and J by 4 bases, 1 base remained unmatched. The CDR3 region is CASSQATGGETQYF. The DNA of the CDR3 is TGTGCCAGCAGCCAAGCGACAGGGGGAGAGACCCAGTACTTC.